Listed here are 2 T cell receptor beta chains from one sample, sequenced in a study of T cells in Graves' hyperthyroidism and ophthalmopathy. Authors of the study amplified TCR beta CDR3 regions from RNA transcripts. Using the HTBI primer set, a first-round RT-PCR was run on the TCR CDR3. MiXCR, applied by TCRdb to the multiplex PCR reads, yields one record per CDR3 protein. The repertoire consists of over 550,000 distinct CDR3 sequences, with approximately 15% occurring once and the leading ten covering about 20%. Sequences were obtained from blood. The receptors derive from a woman aged 18-30 years with Graves' hyperthyroidism.

The CDR3 here is CASSQDWPGSGNTIYF. The CDR3 nucleotides are TGTGCCAGCAGCCAAGACTGGCCCGGCTCTGGAAACACCATATATTTT. The chain links TRBV3-1 to TRBJ1-3; no definite D call. V was cut by 0 bases and J by 0 bases, with 9 bases left in between. This CDR3 contains 16 residues. Germline V gene lookup returns CDR1 LGHDT and CDR2 YNNKEL (reference sequence).

J is TRBJ2-2 and V is TRBV3-1, with D possibly TRBD2 on 6 matching bases. The CDR3 runs 17 residues. The V and J ends lost 0 bases and 7 bases respectively, with 18 bases between them. Germline V gives CDR1 LGHDT, CDR2 YNNKEL (reference sequence). Here the CDR3 reads CASSQDLLTGVIGELFF. Written as DNA, the CDR3 is TGTGCCAGCAGCCAAGATCTCCTTACGGGAGTTATCGGGGAGCTGTTTTTT.